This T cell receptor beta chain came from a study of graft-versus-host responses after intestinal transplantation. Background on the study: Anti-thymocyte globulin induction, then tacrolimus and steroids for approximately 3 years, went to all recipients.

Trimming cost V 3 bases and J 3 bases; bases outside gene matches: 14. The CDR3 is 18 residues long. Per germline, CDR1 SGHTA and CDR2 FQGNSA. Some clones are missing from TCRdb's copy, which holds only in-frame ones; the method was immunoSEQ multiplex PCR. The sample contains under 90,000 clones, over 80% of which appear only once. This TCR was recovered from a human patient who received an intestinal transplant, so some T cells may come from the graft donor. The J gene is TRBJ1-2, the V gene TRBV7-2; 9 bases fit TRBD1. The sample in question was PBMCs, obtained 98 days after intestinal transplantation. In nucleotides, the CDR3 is TGTGCCAGCAGCTTGGTGGGGCGGGACAGGGCCTCAGACTATGGCTACACCTTC. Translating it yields CASSLVGRDRASDYGYTF.